Presented here are 15 T cell receptor beta chains from one specimen sequenced in a study of response to subunit inactivated influenza vaccine. TCRdb re-called the RT-PCR reads through MiXCR, storing one row per CDR3 protein. The table includes some 520,000 distinct CDR3 sequences, 16% detected once. Sequenced here: CD4+ T cells sorted from PBMCs, sampled about 24 months after vaccination. These receptors all stem from a man aged 50-75 years who received an inactivated influenza vaccine.

The chain employs TRBV7-2 and TRBJ2-3, with TRBD1 identical over 9 bases. The junction had 5 bases not matched to a gene; V was cut back by 3 bases and J by 4 bases. Germline-derived CDR1 and CDR2 are SGHTA and FQGNSA. The CDR3 contains 15 residues. CDR3 sequence reads: CASSLGTGRADTQYF. Written as DNA, the CDR3 is TGTGCCAGCAGCTTGGGGACAGGGAGGGCAGATACGCAGTATTTT.

This clonotype showed up just a few times. The chain employs TRBV7-2 and TRBJ2-7, with D possibly TRBD1 on 6 matching bases. Between the trimmed V and J ends, which lost 4 bases and 3 bases, there was a span of 13 bases. The CDR3 extends over 14 amino acids. Germline V gene lookup returns CDR1 SGHTA and CDR2 FQGNSA. The CDR3 here is CASSSGRGGYEQYF. As DNA, the CDR3 is TGTGCCAGCAGCTCCGGTCGAGGGGGCTACGAGCAGTACTTC.

This chain uses TRBV7-2 with TRBJ1-2; D is unresolved. Between the trimmed V and J ends, which lost 6 bases and 5 bases, there was a span of 22 bases. The germline V gene has CDR1 SGHTA and CDR2 FQGNSA. CDR3 size: 16 residues. The CDR3 protein is CASSWTLNNNPYGYTF. The CDR3 region has the DNA TGTGCCAGCAGTTGGACCCTAAACAATAACCCATATGGCTACACCTTC.

CDR3: CAISAGGLSGNTIYF. CDR3 bases: TGTGCCATCAGTGCAGGGGGACTCTCTGGAAACACCATATATTTT. The chain combines TRBV10-3 with TRBJ1-3; 7 positions match TRBD1. Germline CDR1 reads ENHRY; CDR2 reads SYGVKD. V was pared by 4 bases and J by 0 bases, with 3 bases of the junction left unmatched. The CDR3 covers 15 residues.

Only a few counts were recorded for this clonotype. The chain carries TRBV7-9 and TRBJ1-4, with unresolved D. The CDR3 consists of 15 residues. Deletions cut 0 bases from V and 4 bases from J, with 9 bases between. Germline V gene lookup returns CDR1 SEHNR and CDR2 FQNEAQ (reference sequence). The CDR3 sequence is CASSLAPRFNEKLFF. The CDR3 DNA sequence: TGTGCCAGCAGCTTAGCGCCCAGGTTTAATGAAAAACTGTTTTTT.

This clonotype was observed a handful of times. The genes are TRBV6-5 and TRBJ2-7; 11 bases map to TRBD2. CDR1 is MNHEY and CDR2 is SVGAGI in the germline V gene. CDR3 size: 17 residues. V shed 1 base, J shed 5 bases, and the junction held 10 bases outside the gene matches. In DNA form, the CDR3 reads TGTGCCAGCAGTTACTATACCGGGACTAGCGGCCGTCACGAGCAGTACTTC. Protein sequence: CASSYYTGTSGRHEQYF.

This clonotype was detected only a few times. The J gene is TRBJ2-5, the V gene TRBV20-1; 9 bases fit TRBD1. Trimming cost V 6 bases and J 5 bases; bases outside gene matches: 13. Germline lookup yields CDR1 DFQATT and CDR2 SNEGSKA (reference sequence). The CDR3 covers 15 residues. CDR3 bases: TGCAGTGCCAAAACCAGGACAGGGGTGCTTGAGACCCAGTACTTC. Translation: CSAKTRTGVLETQYF.

Comments on this clonotype: Relative to the germline gene, one junction end is altered; a read error may explain this. This rearrangement joins TRBV4-1 to TRBJ1-6; D gene unclear. The CDR3 length is 16 residues. Germline V gene data show CDR1 as MGHRA and CDR2 as YSYEKL. The CDR3 DNA reads as TGCGCTAGCAGCCAACTGCCGAACTCCTATAATTCACCCCTCCACTTT. This sequence encodes CASSQLPNSYNSPLHF.

This clonotype was counted only a few times. This chain joins TRBV18 and TRBJ2-4, with TRBD2 matching 8 bases. V lost 3 bases, J lost 9 bases, and 4 bases stayed unmatched. CDR1 and CDR2 from the germline V gene are KGHSH and LQKENI. This CDR3 is 13 amino acids long. The CDR3 coding sequence is TGTGCCAGCTCACCGGGACTAGGGTTCATTCAGTACTTC. It translates to CASSPGLGFIQYF.

The CDR3 loop is CATSDRDSPNTEAFF. In DNA form, the CDR3 reads TGTGCCACCAGTGACCGGGACTCACCGAACACTGAAGCTTTCTTT. This chain uses TRBV24-1 with TRBJ1-1; TRBD1 is a possible D gene (5 bases). Trimming removed 4 bases at V and 1 base at J, with 12 bases between. The CDR3 is made up of 15 amino acids. Germline-derived CDR1 and CDR2 are KGHDR and SFDVKD.

This clonotype has ten or more counts. The rearrangement uses TRBV27 and TRBJ2-7, with D maybe TRBD1 (6 bases). Trimming took off 2 bases at V and 3 bases at J, with 8 bases between the two ends. The CDR3 contains 13 residues. Germline CDR1 MNHEY, CDR2 SMNVEV (reference sequence). The CDR3 DNA is TGTGCCAGCAGTTTAACAGGGATCTACGAGCAGTACTTC. Translation gives CASSLTGIYEQYF.

This clonotype has only a few counts. The rearrangement joins TRBV18 to TRBJ2-4; D is perhaps TRBD1 (6 bases). Per germline, CDR1 KGHSH and CDR2 LQKENI. The CDR3 extends over 13 amino acids. The V end lost 4 bases, the J end lost 8 bases, and 12 bases lay between the germline ends. The CDR3 bases are TGTGCCAGCTCACTTTTGGGACACGACATTCAGTACTTC. It codes for CASSLLGHDIQYF.

This clonotype was recorded a few times. This chain links TRBV6-1 with TRBJ2-2, with 9 bases aligning to TRBD2. This CDR3 region has 17 residues. The V and J ends lost 7 bases and 2 bases, in that order; junction bases with no gene match: 11. Germline values: CDR1 MNHNS, CDR2 SASEGT. As DNA, the CDR3 is TGTGCCAGCATTCCGGGACTAGCCGAATATAACACCGGGGAGCTGTTTTTT. Protein: CASIPGLAEYNTGELFF.

This clonotype has only a few counts. The chain carries TRBV6-1 and TRBJ1-1; D not certain. Per the germline V gene, CDR1 is MNHNS and CDR2 is SASEGT. Trimming left V 10 bases short and J 0 bases short, with 12 bases between. The CDR3 extends over 13 amino acids. The CDR3 DNA sequence: TGTGCCACCCAGGAGATAATGAACACTGAAGCTTTCTTT. Its translation: CATQEIMNTEAFF.

V gene TRBV20-1 combines with J gene TRBJ2-7, with D possibly matching TRBD1 (5 bases). Germline values: CDR1 DFQATT, CDR2 SNEGSKA (reference sequence). This CDR3 has 11 residues. With 4 bases removed from V and 3 bases from J, the gap between germline ends came to 7 bases. CDR3 in DNA: TGCAGTGCTAAAGACAGCTACGAGCAGTACTTC. Its translation is CSAKDSYEQYF.